Following are 18 T cell receptor beta chains from one sample sequenced in a study of cytomegalovirus exposure and HLA in healthy donors. PCR primers comprised 60 Vbeta and 13 Jbeta primers. TCRdb's copy holds only in-frame clones and misses some; the assay was immunoSEQ multiplex PCR. The table for this sample gives about 52,000 clones. Material: PBMCs. Receptors originate from a woman aged 55-69 years in good health and CMV-seropositive.

This rearrangement joins TRBV5-4 to TRBJ2-1, with 7 bases aligning to TRBD2. V lost 4 bases to trimming and J lost 4 bases; unmatched junction nucleotides: 11. From germline, CDR1 is SGHNT and CDR2 YYREEE (reference sequence). This CDR3 comprises 16 residues. As DNA, the CDR3 is TGTGCCAGCAGCCCCCAGACGGGGGGATCGTACAATGAGCAGTTCTTC. Its translation is CASSPQTGGSYNEQFF.

The CDR3 nucleotides read TGTGCCAGCTCACCAGATCGGACAAGCTACACCTTC. Its protein product is CASSPDRTSYTF. The chain has TRBV18 and TRBJ1-2; TRBD1 might be the D (5 bases). V gave up 2 bases and J gave up 9 bases, with 10 bases separating them. Germline CDR1 and CDR2: KGHSH and LQKENI. CDR3 length: 12 amino acids.

V and J are TRBV4-1 and TRBJ2-5, with 10 bases lining up with TRBD2. From germline, CDR1 is MGHRA and CDR2 YSYEKL. After removal of 3 bases from V and 1 base from J, the junction contained 5 bases not matched to a gene. The CDR3 length is 16 residues. In DNA, the CDR3 is TGCGCCAGCAGCCAGGCCAGACTAGCGGGCCAAGAGACCCAGTACTTC. This translates into CASSQARLAGQETQYF.

This sequence joins TRBV18 and TRBJ1-5; TRBD1 matches 7 bases. The V gene end was trimmed by 3 bases and the J gene end by 4 bases; junction bases not matched to a gene: 3. CDR1 is KGHSH and CDR2 is LQKENI in the germline V gene. This CDR3 has 14 residues. The CDR3 DNA follows: TGTGCCAGCTCACCCCCGGGACAGAATCAGCCCCAGCATTTT. Translating gives CASSPPGQNQPQHF.

The chain has TRBV18 and TRBJ2-5; TRBD2 matches 11 bases. Germline trimming cut 1 base from V and 2 bases from J; bases unmatched to any gene: 3. There are 16 residues in the CDR3. Germline V gives CDR1 KGHSH, CDR2 LQKENI. CDR3 coding DNA: TGTGCCAGCTCACCACGACTAGCGGGGAGGCAAGAGACCCAGTACTTC. Translation: CASSPRLAGRQETQYF.

This chain uses TRBV5-1 with TRBJ1-1; no clear D gene. The CDR3 consists of 13 residues. From germline, CDR1 is SGHRS and CDR2 YFSETQ. The V end was cut by 3 bases, the J end by 0 bases, with 6 bases between. CDR3 protein: CASSYEVNTEAFF. The CDR3 coding sequence is TGCGCCAGCAGCTATGAGGTGAACACTGAAGCTTTCTTT.

This rearrangement joins TRBV28 to TRBJ1-6; D is ambiguous. V was clipped by 4 bases and J by 12 bases, with 10 bases between them. The germline V gene encodes CDR1 MDHEN and CDR2 SYDVKM. The CDR3 spans 12 residues. This CDR3 reads CASSSNREPLHF. CDR3 in DNA: TGTGCCAGCAGTTCGAACAGAGAACCCCTCCACTTT.

The chain couples TRBV10-2 to TRBJ2-3; D is unresolved. In germline, CDR1 is WSHSY, CDR2 SAAADI. V lost 2 bases, J lost 8 bases, and 8 bases lay in between. The CDR3 consists of 12 residues. The CDR3 is CASSEPSGTQYF. As DNA, the CDR3 is TGCGCCAGCAGTGAGCCCTCGGGTACGCAGTATTTT.

The gene calls are TRBV27 and TRBJ1-5, with D maybe TRBD1 (6 bases). The CDR3 runs to 13 residues. V lost 5 bases, J lost 4 bases, and 9 bases lay in between. Germline V gene data show CDR1 as MNHEY and CDR2 as SMNVEV (reference sequence). CDR3: CASSTTGNQPQHF. CDR3 bases: TGTGCCAGCAGTACTACAGGGAATCAGCCCCAGCATTTT.

V usage is TRBV5-1 and J usage is TRBJ1-5, with 11 positions matching TRBD1. V lost 4 bases, J lost 3 bases, and 6 bases stayed unmatched. This CDR3 is built from 16 residues. Germline V lookup: CDR1 SGHRS, CDR2 YFSETQ. CDR3 DNA sequence: TGCGCCAGCAGCCCCGGACAGGGGGCGATCAATCAGCCCCAGCATTTT. It specifies CASSPGQGAINQPQHF.

DNA for the CDR3: TGTGCCAGCAGATACGGACAGGGAGAATATGGCTACACCTTC. It yields the protein CASRYGQGEYGYTF. The gene calls are TRBV6-6 and TRBJ1-2; 8 nucleotides match TRBD1. CDR3 length equals 14 residues. The germline V gene has CDR1 MNHNY and CDR2 SVGAGI (reference sequence). Trimming removed 6 bases from V and 5 bases from J; junction bases left unmatched: 8.

The V gene is TRBV11-3, the J gene TRBJ2-3; the match to TRBD1 covers 8 bases. The CDR3 runs 16 residues. Germline V lookup: CDR1 SGHNT, CDR2 YENEEA. The trim removed 5 bases at V and 3 bases at J, leaving 10 bases unmatched. Here the CDR3 reads CASSRQGTITTDTQYF. The CDR3 DNA is TGTGCCAGCAGCCGACAGGGGACAATCACGACAGATACGCAGTATTTT. The entire variable domain, with the rest obtained from reference TRBV11-3 and TRBJ2-3, is as follows: EAGVVQSPRYKIIEKKQPVAFWCNPISGHNTLYWYLQNLGQGPELLIRYENEEAVDDSQLPKDRFSAERLKGVDSTLKIQPAELGDSAVYLCASSRQGTITTDTQYFGPGTRLTVL.

A word on this clone: A junction end diverges from the germline sequence, so it may reflect a read error. The chain couples TRBV6-5 to TRBJ1-3; no clear D gene. The CDR3 length is 16 residues. Germline-derived CDR1 and CDR2 are MNHEY and SVGAGI. CDR3 loop: CASSYSLRPSGNNIYF. The CDR3 nucleotides are TGTGCCAGCAGTTACTCGTTGCGGCCCTCTGGAAACAACATATATTTT.

This chain links TRBV29-1 with TRBJ1-5, with 8 bases identical to TRBD1. Losses at the gene ends were 5 bases for V and 4 bases for J; bases not matched to a gene: 7. Germline loops: CDR1 SQVTM, CDR2 ANQGSEA. The CDR3 runs 14 residues. The CDR3 sequence is CSVRPGGRNQPQHF. As DNA, the CDR3 is TGCAGCGTTAGGCCAGGGGGCCGGAATCAGCCCCAGCATTTT.

The chain joins TRBV19 to TRBJ2-7; TRBD1 might be the D (6 bases). Trimming stripped 10 bases from V and 4 bases from J, with 20 bases between. Germline V gene sequence: CDR1 LNHDA, CDR2 SQIVND (reference sequence). The CDR3 runs to 14 residues. The CDR3 here is CATRVGAGAYEQYF. Written as DNA, the CDR3 is TGTGCCACCAGGGTCGGGGCAGGGGCATACGAGCAGTACTTC.

The gene calls are TRBV10-1 and TRBJ2-7; a possible D gene is TRBD2 (6 bases). This CDR3 has 12 amino acids. Per germline, CDR1 WNHNN and CDR2 SYGVQD (reference sequence). The V and J ends lost 5 bases and 7 bases respectively, with 12 bases between them. The CDR3 sequence is CASSTYAGEQYF. CDR3 nucleotides: TGCGCCAGCAGTACTTACGCGGGGGAGCAGTACTTC.

The chain has TRBV7-9 and TRBJ1-1; perhaps TRBD1 as D (5 bases). Deletions cut 2 bases from V and 6 bases from J, with 16 bases between. The CDR3 totals 15 residues. Germline CDR1 and CDR2: SEHNR and FQNEAQ (reference sequence). This CDR3 is CASSLSGGDAAEAFF. DNA of the CDR3: TGTGCCAGCAGCTTATCGGGGGGTGACGCGGCTGAAGCTTTCTTT.

The V gene is TRBV29-1, the J gene TRBJ1-2; 9 positions agree with TRBD1. The V segment lost 8 bases and the J segment 2 bases; nucleotides outside the gene matches: 9. This CDR3 spans 14 amino acids. Per germline, CDR1 SQVTM and CDR2 ANQGSEA. CDR3 loop: CSITPGTGNYGYTF. The DNA for the CDR3 is TGCAGCATCACTCCAGGGACAGGGAACTATGGCTACACCTTC.